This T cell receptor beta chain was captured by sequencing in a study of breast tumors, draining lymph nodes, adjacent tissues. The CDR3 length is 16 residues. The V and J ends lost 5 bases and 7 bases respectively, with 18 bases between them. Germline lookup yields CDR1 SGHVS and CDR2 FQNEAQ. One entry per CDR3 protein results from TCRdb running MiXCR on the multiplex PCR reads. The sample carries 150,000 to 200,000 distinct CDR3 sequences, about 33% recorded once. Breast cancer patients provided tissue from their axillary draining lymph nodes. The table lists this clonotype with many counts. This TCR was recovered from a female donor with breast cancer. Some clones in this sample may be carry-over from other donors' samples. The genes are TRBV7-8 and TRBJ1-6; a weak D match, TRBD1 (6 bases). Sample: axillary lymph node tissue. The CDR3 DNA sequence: TGTGCCAGCAGCCTGCCGAATGTGGGGGCAAATTCACCCCTCCACTTT. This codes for CASSLPNVGANSPLHF.